The entry below gives a single TCR beta chain sequence along with its context. Its target is unknown. The data stem from a study of graft-versus-host responses after intestinal transplantation. For the study at large: All recipients got anti-thymocyte globulin induction, then tacrolimus and steroids for roughly three years. Study-wide findings and caveats: Among circulating GvH clones, peak levels were associated with early post-transplant declines in HvG clones. Allografts of one patient group, those with graft-donor T cell macrochimerism, had high graft-versus-host to host-versus-graft clonal ratios. The marrow of recipients harbored GvH clones, and ileum or blood showed some of them first.

Sequencing used immunoSEQ multiplex PCR; TCRdb keeps in-frame clones, though not all of them. Of about 130,000 clones listed, more than 90% are singletons. Trimming took off 4 bases at V and 1 base at J, with 8 bases between the two ends. CDR1 is MNHNY and CDR2 is SVGAGI in the germline V gene (reference sequence). There are 14 residues in the CDR3. The V call is TRBV6-6, the J call TRBJ1-3, with no clear D. The clonotype comes from a human donor who received an intestinal transplant. The material sequenced was unstimulated CD4+ T cells sorted from spleen or lymph node cells, taken before intestinal transplant. The CDR3 protein is CASSSPKSGNTIYF. The CDR3 bases are TGTGCCAGCAGTTCTCCTAAATCTGGAAACACCATATATTTT.